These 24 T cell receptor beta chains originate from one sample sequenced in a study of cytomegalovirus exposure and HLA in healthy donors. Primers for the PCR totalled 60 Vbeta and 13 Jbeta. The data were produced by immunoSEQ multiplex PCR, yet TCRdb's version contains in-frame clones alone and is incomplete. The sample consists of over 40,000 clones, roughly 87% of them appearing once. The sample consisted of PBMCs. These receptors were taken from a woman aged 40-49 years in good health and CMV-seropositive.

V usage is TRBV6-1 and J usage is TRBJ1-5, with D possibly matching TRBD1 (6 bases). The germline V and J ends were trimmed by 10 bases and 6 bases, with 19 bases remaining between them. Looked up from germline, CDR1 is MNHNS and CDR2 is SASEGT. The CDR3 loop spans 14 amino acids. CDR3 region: CAITDPGAIQPQHF. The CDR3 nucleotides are TGTGCCATCACCGACCCAGGGGCCATTCAGCCCCAGCATTTT.

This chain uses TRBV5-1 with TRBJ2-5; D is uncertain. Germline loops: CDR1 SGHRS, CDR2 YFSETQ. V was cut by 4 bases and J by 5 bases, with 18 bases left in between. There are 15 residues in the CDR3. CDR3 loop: CASSDHTDLLETQYF. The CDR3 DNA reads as TGCGCCAGCAGCGATCACACCGACTTGTTGGAGACCCAGTACTTC.

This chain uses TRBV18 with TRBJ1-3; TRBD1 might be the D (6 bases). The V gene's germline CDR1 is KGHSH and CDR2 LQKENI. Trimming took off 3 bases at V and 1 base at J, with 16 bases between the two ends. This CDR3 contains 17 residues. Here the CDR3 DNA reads TGTGCCAGCTCACCTGTGGGGACATCAGATTCTGGAAACACCATATATTTT. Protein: CASSPVGTSDSGNTIYF.

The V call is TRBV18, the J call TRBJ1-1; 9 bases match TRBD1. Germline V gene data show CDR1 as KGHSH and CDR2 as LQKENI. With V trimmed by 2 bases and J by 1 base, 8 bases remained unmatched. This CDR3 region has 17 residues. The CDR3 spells CASSPSPLTGGNTEAFF. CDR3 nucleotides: TGTGCCAGCTCACCATCTCCTTTGACAGGGGGGAACACTGAAGCTTTCTTT.

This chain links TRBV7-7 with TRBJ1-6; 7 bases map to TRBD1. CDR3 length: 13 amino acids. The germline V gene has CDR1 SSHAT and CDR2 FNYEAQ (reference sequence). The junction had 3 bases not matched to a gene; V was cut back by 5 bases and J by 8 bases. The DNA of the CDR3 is TGTGCCAGCAGCCCCGACAGGGATTCACCCCTCCACTTT. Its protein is CASSPDRDSPLHF.

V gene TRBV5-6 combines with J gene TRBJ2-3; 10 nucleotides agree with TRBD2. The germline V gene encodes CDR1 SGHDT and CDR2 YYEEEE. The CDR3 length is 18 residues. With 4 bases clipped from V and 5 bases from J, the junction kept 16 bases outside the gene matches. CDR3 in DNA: TGTGCCAGCAGCCTCGGGCTAGCGGGGGTCCCCTGGGAAGATACGCAGTATTTT. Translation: CASSLGLAGVPWEDTQYF.

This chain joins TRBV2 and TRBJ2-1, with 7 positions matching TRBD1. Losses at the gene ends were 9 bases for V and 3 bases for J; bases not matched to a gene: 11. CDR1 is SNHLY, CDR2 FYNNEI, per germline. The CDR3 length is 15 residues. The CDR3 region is CASRRGQALYNEQFF. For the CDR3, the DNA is TGTGCCAGTCGGAGAGGACAGGCCCTCTACAATGAGCAGTTCTTC.

The CDR3 nucleotides are TGTGCCAGCAGCCGTCTGACAGGGAATCAGCCCCAGCATTTT. Translating it yields CASSRLTGNQPQHF. The chain links TRBV7-2 to TRBJ1-5, with 7 bases identical to TRBD1. The germline gives CDR1 SGHTA, CDR2 FQGNSA. The CDR3 is 14 amino acids. The V gene end was trimmed by 5 bases and the J gene end by 4 bases; junction bases not matched to a gene: 5.

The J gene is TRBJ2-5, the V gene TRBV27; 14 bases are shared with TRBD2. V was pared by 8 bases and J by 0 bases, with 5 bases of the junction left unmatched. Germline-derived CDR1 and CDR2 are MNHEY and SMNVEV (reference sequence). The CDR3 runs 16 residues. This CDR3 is CASGTSGGDYQETQYF. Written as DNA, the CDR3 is TGTGCCAGCGGGACTAGCGGGGGTGACTACCAAGAGACCCAGTACTTC.

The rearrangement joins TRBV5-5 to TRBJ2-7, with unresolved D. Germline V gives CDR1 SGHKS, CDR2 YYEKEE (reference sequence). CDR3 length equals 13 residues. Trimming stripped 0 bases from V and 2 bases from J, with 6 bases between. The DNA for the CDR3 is TGTGCCAGCAGCTTGGGACTCCCCTACGAGCAGTACTTC. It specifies CASSLGLPYEQYF.

Here the CDR3 reads CASSQAGGGNEQYF. For the CDR3, the DNA is TGTGCCAGCAGTCAAGCGGGAGGAGGGAACGAGCAGTACTTC. The chain employs TRBV28 and TRBJ2-7, with TRBD2 matching over 9 bases. Trimming at V came to 5 bases and at J to 5 bases, leaving 7 bases not matched to a gene. Germline CDR1 MDHEN, CDR2 SYDVKM. The CDR3 is 14 residues long.

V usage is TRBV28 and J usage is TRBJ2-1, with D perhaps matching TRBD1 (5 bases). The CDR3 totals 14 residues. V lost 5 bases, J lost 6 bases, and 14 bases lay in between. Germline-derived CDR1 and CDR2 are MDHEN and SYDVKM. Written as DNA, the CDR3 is TGTGCCAGCAGTGGGGCTAGAGGAAGCAATGAGCAGTTCTTC. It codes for CASSGARGSNEQFF.

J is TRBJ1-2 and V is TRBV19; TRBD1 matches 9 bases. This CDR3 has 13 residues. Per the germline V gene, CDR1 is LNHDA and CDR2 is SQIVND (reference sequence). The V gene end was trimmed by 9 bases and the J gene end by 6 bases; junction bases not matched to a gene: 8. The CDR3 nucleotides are TGTGCCAGCTGGACAGGGGCTGGGGATGGCTACACCTTC. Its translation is CASWTGAGDGYTF.

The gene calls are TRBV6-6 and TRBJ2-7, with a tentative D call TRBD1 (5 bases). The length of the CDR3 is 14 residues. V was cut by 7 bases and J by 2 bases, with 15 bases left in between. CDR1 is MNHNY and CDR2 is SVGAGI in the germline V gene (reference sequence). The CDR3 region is CASKPAGLTYEQYF. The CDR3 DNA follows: TGTGCCAGCAAGCCCGCAGGGTTAACCTACGAGCAGTACTTC.

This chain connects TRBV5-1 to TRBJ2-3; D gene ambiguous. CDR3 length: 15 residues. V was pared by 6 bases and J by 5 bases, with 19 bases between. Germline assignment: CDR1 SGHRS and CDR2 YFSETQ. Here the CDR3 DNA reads TGCGCCAGCACGGGTAGCTTATTAAATAGAGATACGCAGTATTTT. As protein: CASTGSLLNRDTQYF.

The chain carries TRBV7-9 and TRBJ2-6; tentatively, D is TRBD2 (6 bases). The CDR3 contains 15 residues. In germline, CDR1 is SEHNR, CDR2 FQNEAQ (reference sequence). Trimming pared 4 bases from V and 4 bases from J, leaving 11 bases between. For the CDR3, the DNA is TGTGCCAGCAGCTCCGGGGGTACCGGGGCCAACGTCCTGACTTTC. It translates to CASSSGGTGANVLTF.

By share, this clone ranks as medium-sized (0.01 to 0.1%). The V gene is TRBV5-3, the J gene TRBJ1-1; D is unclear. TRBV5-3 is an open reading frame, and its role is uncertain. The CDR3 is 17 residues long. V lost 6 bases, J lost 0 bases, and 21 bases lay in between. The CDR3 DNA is TGTGCCAGAACCCCGCGTTGTTCGGGGTCGGTGAACACTGAAGCTTTCTTT. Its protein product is CARTPRCSGSVNTEAFF.

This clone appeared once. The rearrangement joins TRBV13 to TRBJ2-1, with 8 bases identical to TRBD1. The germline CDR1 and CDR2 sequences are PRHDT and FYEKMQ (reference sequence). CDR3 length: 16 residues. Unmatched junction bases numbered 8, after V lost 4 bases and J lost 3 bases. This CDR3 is CASSSSGQGLYNEQFF. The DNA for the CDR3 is TGTGCCAGCAGCTCGTCCGGACAGGGTCTCTACAATGAGCAGTTCTTC.

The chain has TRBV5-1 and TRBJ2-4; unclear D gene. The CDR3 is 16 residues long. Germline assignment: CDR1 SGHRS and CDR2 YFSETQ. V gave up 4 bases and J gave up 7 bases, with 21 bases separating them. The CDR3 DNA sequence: TGCGCCAGCAGCCCCGAAGGAGCATCGGCGTGGAACATTCAGTACTTC. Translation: CASSPEGASAWNIQYF.

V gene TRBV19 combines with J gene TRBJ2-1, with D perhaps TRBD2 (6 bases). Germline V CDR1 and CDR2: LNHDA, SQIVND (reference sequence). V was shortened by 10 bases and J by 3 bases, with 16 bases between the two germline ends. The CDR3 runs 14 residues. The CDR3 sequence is CATRVGEVYNEQFF. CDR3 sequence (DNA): TGTGCCACCCGGGTAGGGGAGGTCTACAATGAGCAGTTCTTC.

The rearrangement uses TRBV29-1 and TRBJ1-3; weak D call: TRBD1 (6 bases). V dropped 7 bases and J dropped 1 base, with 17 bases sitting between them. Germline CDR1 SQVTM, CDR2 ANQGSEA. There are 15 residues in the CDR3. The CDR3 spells CSAGGPSVSGNTIYF. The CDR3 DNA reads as TGCAGCGCCGGGGGGCCCAGTGTTTCTGGAAACACCATATATTTT.

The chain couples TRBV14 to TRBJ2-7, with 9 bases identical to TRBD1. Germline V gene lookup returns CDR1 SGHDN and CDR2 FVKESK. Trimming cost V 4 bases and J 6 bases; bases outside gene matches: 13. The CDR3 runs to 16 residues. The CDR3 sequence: CASSPGKTGGWGEQYF. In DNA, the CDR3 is TGTGCCAGCAGCCCCGGCAAAACAGGGGGCTGGGGCGAGCAGTACTTC.

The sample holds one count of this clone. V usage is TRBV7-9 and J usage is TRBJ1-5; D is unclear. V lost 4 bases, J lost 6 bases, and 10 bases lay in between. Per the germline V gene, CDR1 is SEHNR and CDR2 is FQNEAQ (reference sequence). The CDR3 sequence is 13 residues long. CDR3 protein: CASSSTAGQPQHF. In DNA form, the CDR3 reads TGTGCCAGCAGCTCGACGGCAGGTCAGCCCCAGCATTTT. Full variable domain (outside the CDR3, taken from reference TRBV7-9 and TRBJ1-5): DTGVSQNPRHKITKRGQNVTFRCDPISEHNRLYWYRQTLGQGPEFLTYFQNEAQLEKSRLLSDRFSAERPKGSFSTLEIQRTEQGDSAMYLCASSSTAGQPQHFGDGTRLSIL.

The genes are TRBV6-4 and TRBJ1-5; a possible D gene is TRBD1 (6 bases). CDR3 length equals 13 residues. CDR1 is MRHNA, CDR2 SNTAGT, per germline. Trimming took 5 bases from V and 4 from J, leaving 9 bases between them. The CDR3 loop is CASSQGWNQPQHF. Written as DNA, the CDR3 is TGTGCCAGCAGTCAGGGGTGGAATCAGCCCCAGCATTTT.